Described below is a single TCR beta chain sequence and its context. The record originates from a study of OX40 agonist ivuxolimab in advanced cancers. Study overall: Antecedent anti-PD-1, anti-PD-L1 or anti-CTLA-4 therapy was permissible, with 35% to 40% having received some.

This CDR3 is 14 amino acids long. The V segment lost 3 bases and the J segment 2 bases; nucleotides outside the gene matches: 4. The germline V gene has CDR1 SGHNT and CDR2 YYREEE (reference sequence). TCRdb's table, derived via immunoSEQ multiplex PCR, lists solely in-frame clones and lacks some. The top ten clones hold 20% to 30% of a sample with about 80,000 clones, approximately 84% of them seen once. The chain links TRBV5-4 to TRBJ1-1, with TRBD1 matching over 7 bases. The sample here was CD4+ or CD8+ T cells sorted from blood, taken in a trial of the OX40 agonist ivuxolimab. The sequence derives from an adult with an advanced solid tumor such as melanoma, head and neck, liver or kidney cancer. The DNA for the CDR3 is TGTGCCAGCAGCTACCGGGACAGAAACACTGAAGCTTTCTTT. This encodes CASSYRDRNTEAFF. Variable domain in full (rest from reference TRBV5-4 and TRBJ1-1): ETGVTQSPTHLIKTRGQQVTLRCSSQSGHNTVSWYQQALGQGPQFIFQYYREEENGRGNFPPRFSGLQFPNYSSELNVNALELDDSALYLCASSYRDRNTEAFFGQGTRLTVV.